This TCR beta chain stems from a study of blood T cells in healthy people across ages. A sample-barcoded 5' primer and a J-beta primer mix were used in a second PCR of roughly 7 to 11 cycles. TCRdb used MiXCR to reprocess the 5' RACE reads, holding one entry per CDR3 protein. The sample gives about 900,000 distinct CDR3 sequences, approximately 67% of which show up once; roughly a quarter is in the top ten. Study-level points and caveats: The long-lived group displayed more naive CD4+ cells, plus higher diversity, than the aged donors did.

CDR3 length: 11 residues. The V gene's germline CDR1 is ENHRY and CDR2 SYGVKD. Worth noting for this clonotype: Its antigen is not known. A single base separates this from a much larger clone, so it may be a read error.

Per sample, extraction of total RNA gave at least 6 micrograms in every case. The V and J genes are TRBV10-3 and TRBJ1-1; no definite D call. Input material: blood. This receptor was taken from a man younger than 40 in good health. In nucleotides, the CDR3 is TGTGCCATATGGACGAACGCTGAAGCTTTCTTT. Its protein is CAIWTNAEAFF.